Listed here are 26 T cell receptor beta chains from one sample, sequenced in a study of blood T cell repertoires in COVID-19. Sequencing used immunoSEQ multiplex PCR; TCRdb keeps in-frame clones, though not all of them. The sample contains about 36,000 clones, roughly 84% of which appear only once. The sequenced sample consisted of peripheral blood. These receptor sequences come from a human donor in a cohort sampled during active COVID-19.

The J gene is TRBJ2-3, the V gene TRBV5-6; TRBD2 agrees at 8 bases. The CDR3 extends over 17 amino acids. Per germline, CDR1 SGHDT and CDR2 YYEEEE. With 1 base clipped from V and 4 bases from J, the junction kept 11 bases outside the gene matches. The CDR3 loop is CASSLLASGYISDTQYF. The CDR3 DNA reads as TGTGCCAGCAGCTTGTTAGCTAGCGGGTACATTTCAGATACGCAGTATTTT.

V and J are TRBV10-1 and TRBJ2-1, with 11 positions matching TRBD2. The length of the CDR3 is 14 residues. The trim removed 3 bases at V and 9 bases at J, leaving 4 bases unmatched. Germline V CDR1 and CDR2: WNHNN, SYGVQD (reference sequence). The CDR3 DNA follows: TGCGCCAGCAGTGATAGCGGGGGGGCCGTTGAGCAGTTCTTC. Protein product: CASSDSGGAVEQFF.

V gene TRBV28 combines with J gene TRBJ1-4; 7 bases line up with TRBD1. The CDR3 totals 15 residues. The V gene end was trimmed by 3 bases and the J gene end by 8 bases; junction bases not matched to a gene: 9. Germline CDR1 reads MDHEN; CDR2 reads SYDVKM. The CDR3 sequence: CASSFSAVGGEKLFF. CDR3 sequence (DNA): TGTGCCAGCAGTTTCTCGGCCGTAGGGGGCGAAAAACTGTTTTTT.

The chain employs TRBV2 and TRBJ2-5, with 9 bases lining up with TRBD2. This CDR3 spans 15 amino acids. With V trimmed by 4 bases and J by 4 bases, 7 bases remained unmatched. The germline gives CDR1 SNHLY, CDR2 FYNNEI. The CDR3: CASSAGSGGIETQYF. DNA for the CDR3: TGTGCCAGCAGTGCGGGTAGCGGGGGTATAGAGACCCAGTACTTC.

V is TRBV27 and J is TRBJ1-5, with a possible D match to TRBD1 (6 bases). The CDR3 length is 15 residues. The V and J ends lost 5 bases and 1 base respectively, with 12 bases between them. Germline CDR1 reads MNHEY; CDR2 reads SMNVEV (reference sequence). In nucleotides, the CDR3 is TGTGCCAGCAGTCAGGGGACATACAGCAATCAGCCCCAGCATTTT. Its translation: CASSQGTYSNQPQHF.

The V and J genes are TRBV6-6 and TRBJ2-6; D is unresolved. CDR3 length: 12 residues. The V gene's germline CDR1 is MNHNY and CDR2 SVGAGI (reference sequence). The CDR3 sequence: CATAPGANVLTF. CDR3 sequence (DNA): TGTGCAACAGCCCCTGGGGCCAACGTCCTGACTTTC.

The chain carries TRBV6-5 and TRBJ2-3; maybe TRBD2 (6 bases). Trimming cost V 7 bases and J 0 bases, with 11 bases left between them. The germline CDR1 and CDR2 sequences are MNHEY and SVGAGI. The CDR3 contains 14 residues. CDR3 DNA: TGTGCCAGCACTCCGGGAGACAGCACAGATACGCAGTATTTT. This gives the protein CASTPGDSTDTQYF.

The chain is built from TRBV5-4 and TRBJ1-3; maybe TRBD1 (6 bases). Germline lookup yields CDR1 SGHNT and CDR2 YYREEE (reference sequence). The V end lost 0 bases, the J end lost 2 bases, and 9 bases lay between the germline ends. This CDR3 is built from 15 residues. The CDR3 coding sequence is TGTGCCAGCAGCTTGGGGGGGCAAGCTGGAAACACCATATATTTT. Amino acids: CASSLGGQAGNTIYF.

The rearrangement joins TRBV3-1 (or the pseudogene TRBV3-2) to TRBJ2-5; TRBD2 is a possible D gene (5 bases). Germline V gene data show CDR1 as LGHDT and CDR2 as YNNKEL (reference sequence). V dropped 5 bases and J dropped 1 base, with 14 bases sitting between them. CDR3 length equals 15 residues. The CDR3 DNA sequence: TGTGCCAGCAGCACCCGGACTTACCTCCAAGAGACCCAGTACTTC. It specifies CASSTRTYLQETQYF.

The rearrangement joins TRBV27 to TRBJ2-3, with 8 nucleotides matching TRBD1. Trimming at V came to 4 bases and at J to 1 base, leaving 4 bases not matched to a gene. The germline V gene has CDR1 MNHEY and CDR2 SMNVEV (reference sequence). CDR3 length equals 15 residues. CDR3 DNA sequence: TGTGCCAGCAGTTGGACAGGGCTTGGCACAGATACGCAGTATTTT. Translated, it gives CASSWTGLGTDTQYF.

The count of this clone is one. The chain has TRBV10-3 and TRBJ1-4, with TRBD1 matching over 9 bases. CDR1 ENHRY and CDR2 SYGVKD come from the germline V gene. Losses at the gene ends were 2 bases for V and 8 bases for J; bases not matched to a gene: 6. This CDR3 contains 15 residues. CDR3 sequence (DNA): TGTGCCATCAGTGAGGGGACAGGGTCGTCGGAAAAACTGTTTTTT. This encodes CAISEGTGSSEKLFF.

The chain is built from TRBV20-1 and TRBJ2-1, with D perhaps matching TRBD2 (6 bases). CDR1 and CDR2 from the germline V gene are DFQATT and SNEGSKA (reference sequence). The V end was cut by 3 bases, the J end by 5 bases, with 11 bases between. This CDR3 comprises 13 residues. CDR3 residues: CSASRGTHNEQFF. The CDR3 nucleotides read TGCAGTGCTAGTCGCGGGACCCACAATGAGCAGTTCTTC.

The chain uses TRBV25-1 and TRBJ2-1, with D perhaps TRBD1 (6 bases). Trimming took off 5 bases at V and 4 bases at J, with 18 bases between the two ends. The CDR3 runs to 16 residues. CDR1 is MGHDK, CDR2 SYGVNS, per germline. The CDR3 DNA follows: TGTGCCAGCAGTAAACCACAGGGACGTGTGTACAATGAGCAGTTCTTC. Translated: CASSKPQGRVYNEQFF.

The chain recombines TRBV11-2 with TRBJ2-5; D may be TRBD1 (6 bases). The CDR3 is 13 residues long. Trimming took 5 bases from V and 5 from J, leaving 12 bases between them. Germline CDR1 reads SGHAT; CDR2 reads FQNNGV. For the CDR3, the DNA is TGTGCCAGCAGCGTGGGACACCGGGAGACCCAGTACTTC. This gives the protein CASSVGHRETQYF.

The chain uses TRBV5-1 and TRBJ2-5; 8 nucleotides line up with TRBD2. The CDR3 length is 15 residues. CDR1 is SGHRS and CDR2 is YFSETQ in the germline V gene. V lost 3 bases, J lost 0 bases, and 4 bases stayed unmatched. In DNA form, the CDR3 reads TGCGCCAGCAGCTCATCGGGGGGGTACCAAGAGACCCAGTACTTC. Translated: CASSSSGGYQETQYF.

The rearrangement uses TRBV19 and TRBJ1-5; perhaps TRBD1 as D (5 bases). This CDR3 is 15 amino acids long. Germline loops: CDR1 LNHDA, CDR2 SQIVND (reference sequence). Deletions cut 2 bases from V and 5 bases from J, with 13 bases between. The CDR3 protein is CASSIIPPGHQPQHF. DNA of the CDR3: TGTGCCAGTAGTATAATCCCCCCAGGGCATCAGCCCCAGCATTTT.

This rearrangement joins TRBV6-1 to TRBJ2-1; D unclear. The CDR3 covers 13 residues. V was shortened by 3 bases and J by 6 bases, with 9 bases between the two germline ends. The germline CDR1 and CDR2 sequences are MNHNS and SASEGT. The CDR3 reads CASSENSFNEQFF. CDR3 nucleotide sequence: TGTGCCAGCAGTGAGAACAGTTTCAATGAGCAGTTCTTC.

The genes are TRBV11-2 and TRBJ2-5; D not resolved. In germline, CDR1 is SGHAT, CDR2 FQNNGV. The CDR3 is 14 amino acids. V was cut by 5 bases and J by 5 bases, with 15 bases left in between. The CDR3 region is CASSKDTPVETQYF. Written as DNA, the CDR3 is TGTGCCAGCAGCAAAGACACCCCCGTGGAGACCCAGTACTTC. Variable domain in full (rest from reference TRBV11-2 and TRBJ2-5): EAGVAQSPRYKIIEKRQSVAFWCNPISGHATLYWYQQILGQGPKLLIQFQNNGVVDDSQLPKDRFSAERLKGVDSTLKIQPAKLEDSAVYLCASSKDTPVETQYFGPGTRLLVL.

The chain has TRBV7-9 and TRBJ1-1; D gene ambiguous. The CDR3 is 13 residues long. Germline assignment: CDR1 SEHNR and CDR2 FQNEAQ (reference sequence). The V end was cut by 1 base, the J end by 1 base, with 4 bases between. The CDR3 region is CASSLDTNTEAFF. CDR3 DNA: TGTGCCAGCAGCTTAGACACGAACACTGAAGCTTTCTTT.

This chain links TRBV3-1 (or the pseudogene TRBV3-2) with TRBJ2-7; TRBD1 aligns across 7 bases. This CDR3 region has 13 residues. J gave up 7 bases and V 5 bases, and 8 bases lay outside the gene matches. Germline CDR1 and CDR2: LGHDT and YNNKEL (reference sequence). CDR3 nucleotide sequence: TGTGCCAGCAGCGACAGGGAAATGGGGGAGCAGTACTTC. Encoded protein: CASSDREMGEQYF.

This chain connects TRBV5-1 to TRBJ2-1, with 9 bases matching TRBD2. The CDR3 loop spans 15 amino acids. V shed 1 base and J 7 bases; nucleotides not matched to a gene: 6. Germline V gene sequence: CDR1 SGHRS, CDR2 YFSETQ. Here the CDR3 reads CASSLRPSGENEQFF. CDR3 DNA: TGCGCCAGCAGCTTGAGGCCTAGCGGGGAGAATGAGCAGTTCTTC.

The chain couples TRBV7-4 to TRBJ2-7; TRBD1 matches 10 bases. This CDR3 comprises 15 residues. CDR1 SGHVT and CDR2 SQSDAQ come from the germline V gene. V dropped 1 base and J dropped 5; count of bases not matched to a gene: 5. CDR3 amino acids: CASSLVGTGEDEQYF. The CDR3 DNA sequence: TGTGCCAGCAGCTTAGTTGGGACAGGGGAGGACGAGCAGTACTTC. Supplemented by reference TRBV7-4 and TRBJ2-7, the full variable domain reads GAGVSQSPRYKVAKRGRDVALRCDSISGHVTLYWYRQTLGQGSEVLTYSQSDAQRDKSGRPSGRFSAERPERSVSTLKIQRTEQGDSAVYLCASSLVGTGEDEQYFGPGTRLTVT.

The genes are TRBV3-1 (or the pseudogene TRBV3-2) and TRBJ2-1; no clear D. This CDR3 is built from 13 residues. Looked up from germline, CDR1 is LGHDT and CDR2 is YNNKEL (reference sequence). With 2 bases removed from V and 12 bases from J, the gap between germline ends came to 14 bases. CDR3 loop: CASSQSPSPWQFF. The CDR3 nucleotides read TGTGCCAGCAGCCAATCCCCGAGTCCTTGGCAGTTCTTC.

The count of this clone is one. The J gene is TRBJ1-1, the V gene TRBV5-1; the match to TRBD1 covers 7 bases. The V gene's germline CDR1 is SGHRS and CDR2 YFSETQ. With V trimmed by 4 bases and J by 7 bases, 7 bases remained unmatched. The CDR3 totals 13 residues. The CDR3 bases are TGCGCCAGCAGCCTACAGGGGTGGAATGAAGCTTTCTTT. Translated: CASSLQGWNEAFF.

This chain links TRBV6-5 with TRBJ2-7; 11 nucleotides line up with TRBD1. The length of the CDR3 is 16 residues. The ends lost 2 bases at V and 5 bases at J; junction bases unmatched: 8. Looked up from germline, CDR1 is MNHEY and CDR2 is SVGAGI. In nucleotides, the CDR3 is TGTGCCAGCAGTTACAAACCCGGGACAGGGGGACACGAGCAGTACTTC. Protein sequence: CASSYKPGTGGHEQYF.

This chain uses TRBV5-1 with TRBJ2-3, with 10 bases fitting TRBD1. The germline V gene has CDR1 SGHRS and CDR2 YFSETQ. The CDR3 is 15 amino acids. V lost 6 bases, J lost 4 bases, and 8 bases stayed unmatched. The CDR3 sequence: CASTGGQGVADTQYF. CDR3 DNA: TGCGCCAGCACCGGTGGACAGGGGGTTGCAGATACGCAGTATTTT. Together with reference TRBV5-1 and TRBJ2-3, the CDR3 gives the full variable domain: KAGVTQTPRYLIKTRGQQVTLSCSPISGHRSVSWYQQTPGQGLQFLFEYFSETQRNKGNFPGRFSGRQFSNSRSEMNVSTLELGDSALYLCASTGGQGVADTQYFGPGTRLTVL.